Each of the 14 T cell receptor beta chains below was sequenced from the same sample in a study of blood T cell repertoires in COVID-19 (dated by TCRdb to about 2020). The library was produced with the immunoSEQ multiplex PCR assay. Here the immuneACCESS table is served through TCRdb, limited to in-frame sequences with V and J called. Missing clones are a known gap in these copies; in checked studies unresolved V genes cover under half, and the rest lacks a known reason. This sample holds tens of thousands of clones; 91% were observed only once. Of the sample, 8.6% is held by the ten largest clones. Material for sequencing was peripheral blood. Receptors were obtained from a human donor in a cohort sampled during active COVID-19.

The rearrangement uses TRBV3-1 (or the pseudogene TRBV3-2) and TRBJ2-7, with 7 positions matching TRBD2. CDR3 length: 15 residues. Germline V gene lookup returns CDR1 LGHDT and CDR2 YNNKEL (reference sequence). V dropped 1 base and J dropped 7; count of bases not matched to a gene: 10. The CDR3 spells CASSQAWAGAGEQYF. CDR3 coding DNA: TGTGCCAGCAGCCAAGCTTGGGCGGGAGCTGGGGAGCAGTACTTC.

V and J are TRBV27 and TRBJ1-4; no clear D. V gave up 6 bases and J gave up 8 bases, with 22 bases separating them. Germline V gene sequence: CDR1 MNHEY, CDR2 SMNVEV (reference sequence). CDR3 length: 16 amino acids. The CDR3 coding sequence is TGTGCCAGCAGCCCCAACCCGGGCTATCCGGGGGAAAAACTGTTTTTT. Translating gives CASSPNPGYPGEKLFF.

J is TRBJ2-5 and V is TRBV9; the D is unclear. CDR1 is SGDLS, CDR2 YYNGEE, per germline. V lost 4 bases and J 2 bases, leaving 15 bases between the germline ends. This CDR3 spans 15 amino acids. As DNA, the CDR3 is TGTGCCAGCAGCCCCCGTGTGGCTCCGCAAGAGACCCAGTACTTC. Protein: CASSPRVAPQETQYF.

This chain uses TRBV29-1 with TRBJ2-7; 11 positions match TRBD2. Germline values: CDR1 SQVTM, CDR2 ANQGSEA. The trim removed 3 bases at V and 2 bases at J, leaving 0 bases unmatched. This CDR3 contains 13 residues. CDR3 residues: CSVETSGTYEQYF. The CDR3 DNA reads TGCAGCGTTGAGACTAGCGGGACCTACGAGCAGTACTTC.

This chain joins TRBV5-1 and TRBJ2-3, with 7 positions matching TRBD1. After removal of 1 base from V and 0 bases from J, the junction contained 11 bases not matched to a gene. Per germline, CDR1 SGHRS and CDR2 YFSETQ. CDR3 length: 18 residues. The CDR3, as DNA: TGCGCCAGCAGCTTGAGGGGGCACAGGGACCCTAGCACAGATACGCAGTATTTT. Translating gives CASSLRGHRDPSTDTQYF. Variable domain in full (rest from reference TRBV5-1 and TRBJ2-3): KAGVTQTPRYLIKTRGQQVTLSCSPISGHRSVSWYQQTPGQGLQFLFEYFSETQRNKGNFPGRFSGRQFSNSRSEMNVSTLELGDSALYLCASSLRGHRDPSTDTQYFGPGTRLTVL.

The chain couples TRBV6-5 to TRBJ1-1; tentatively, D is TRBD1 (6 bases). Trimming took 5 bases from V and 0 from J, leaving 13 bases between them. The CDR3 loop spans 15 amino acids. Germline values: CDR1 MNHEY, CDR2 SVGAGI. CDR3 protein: CASSQSQGMNTEAFF. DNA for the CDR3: TGTGCCAGCAGTCAATCCCAGGGGATGAACACTGAAGCTTTCTTT.

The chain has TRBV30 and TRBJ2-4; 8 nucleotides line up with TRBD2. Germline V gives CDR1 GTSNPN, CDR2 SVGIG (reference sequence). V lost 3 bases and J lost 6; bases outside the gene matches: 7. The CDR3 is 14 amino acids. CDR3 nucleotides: TGTGCCTGGAGGGCGGGGGGAGTGGGAAACATTCAGTACTTC. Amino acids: CAWRAGGVGNIQYF.

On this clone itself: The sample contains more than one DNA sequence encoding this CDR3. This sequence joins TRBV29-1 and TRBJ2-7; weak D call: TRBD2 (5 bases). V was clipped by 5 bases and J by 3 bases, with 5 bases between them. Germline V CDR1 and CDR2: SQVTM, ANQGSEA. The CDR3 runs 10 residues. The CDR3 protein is CSVRDYEQYF. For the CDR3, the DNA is TGCAGCGTTCGGGACTACGAGCAGTACTTC.

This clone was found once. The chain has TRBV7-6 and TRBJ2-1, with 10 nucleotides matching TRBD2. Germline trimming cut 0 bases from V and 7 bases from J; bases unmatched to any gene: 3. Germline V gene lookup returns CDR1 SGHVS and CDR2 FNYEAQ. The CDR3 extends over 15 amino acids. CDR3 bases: TGTGCCAGCAGCTTAGCTAGCGGGAGGTCGAATGAGCAGTTCTTC. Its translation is CASSLASGRSNEQFF.

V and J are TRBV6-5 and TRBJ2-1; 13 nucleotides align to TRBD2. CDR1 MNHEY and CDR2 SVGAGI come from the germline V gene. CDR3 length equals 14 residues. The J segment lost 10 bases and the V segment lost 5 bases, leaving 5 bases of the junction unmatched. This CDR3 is CASSKLAGGVEQFF. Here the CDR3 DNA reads TGTGCCAGCAGTAAACTAGCGGGAGGGGTGGAGCAGTTCTTC.

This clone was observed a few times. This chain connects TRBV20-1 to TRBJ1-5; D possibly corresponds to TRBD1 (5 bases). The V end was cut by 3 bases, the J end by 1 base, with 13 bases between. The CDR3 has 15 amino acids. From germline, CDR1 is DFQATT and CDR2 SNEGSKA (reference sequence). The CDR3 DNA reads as TGCAGTGCTAGTCAACCGGGACTGAGCAATCAGCCCCAGCATTTT. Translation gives CSASQPGLSNQPQHF.

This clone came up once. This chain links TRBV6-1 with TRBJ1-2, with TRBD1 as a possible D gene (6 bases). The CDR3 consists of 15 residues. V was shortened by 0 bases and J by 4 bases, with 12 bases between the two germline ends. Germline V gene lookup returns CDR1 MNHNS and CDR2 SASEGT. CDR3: CASSEAGDNTYGYTF. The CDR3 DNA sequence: TGTGCCAGCAGTGAAGCGGGGGACAATACCTATGGCTACACCTTC.

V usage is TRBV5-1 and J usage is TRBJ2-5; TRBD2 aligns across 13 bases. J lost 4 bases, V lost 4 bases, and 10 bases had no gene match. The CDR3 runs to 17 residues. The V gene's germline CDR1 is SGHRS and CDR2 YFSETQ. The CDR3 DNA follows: TGCGCCAGCAGCCGGACTAGCGGGAGACCCAGAGGAGAGACCCAGTACTTC. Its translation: CASSRTSGRPRGETQYF.

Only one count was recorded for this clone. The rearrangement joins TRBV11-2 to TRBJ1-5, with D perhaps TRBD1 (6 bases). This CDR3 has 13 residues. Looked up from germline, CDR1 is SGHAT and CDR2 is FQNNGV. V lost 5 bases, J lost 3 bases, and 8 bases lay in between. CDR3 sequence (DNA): TGTGCCAGCAGCGGACAGATCAATCAGCCCCAGCATTTT. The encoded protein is CASSGQINQPQHF.